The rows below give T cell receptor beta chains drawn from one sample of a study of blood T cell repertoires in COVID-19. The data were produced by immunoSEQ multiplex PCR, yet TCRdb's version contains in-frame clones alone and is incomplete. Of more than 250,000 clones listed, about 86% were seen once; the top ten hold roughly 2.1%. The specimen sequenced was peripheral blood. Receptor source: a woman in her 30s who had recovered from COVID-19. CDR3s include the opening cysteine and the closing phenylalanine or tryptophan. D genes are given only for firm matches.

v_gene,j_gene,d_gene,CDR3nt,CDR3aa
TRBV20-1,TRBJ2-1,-,TGCAGTGCTAGGTACCGGAATGAGCAGTTCTTC,CSARYRNEQFF
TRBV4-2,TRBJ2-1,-,TGTGCCAGCAGCCAAGATGGGGCAGGTCGGGACAATGAGCAGTTCTTC,CASSQDGAGRDNEQFF
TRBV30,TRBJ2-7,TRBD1,TGTGCCTGGAGTGTGAGACAGGGTTACGAGCAGTACTTC,CAWSVRQGYEQYF
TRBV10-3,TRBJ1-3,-,TGTGCCATCAGTGAGTCGGGCGCAGCCTCTGGAAACACCATATATTTT,CAISESGAASGNTIYF
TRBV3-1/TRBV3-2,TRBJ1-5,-,TGTGCCAGCAGCCAAGACGCGGGGAGACAGCCCCAGCATTTT,CASSQDAGRQPQHF
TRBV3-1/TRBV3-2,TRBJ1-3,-,TGTGCCAGCAGCCCAGAGACAGCTTCTGGAAACACCATATATTTT,CASSPETASGNTIYF
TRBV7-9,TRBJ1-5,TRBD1,TGTGCCAGCAGCTTAGAGGGGGCTGGGCCCCAGCATTTT,CASSLEGAGPQHF
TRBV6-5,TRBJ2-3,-,TGTGCCAGCAGTCAAACGCAAGCGGATACGCAGTATTTT,CASSQTQADTQYF
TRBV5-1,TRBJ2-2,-,TGCGCCAGCTCTTCCCGAGGTGCGAACACCGGGGAGCTGTTTTTT,CASSSRGANTGELFF
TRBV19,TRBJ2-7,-,TGTGCCAGTAGTTTAACCGGCGGAAACTACGAGCAGTACTTC,CASSLTGGNYEQYF
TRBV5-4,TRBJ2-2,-,TGTGCCAGCAGCTCCCCCGGAGAGGGACAAACCGGGGAGCTGTTTTTT,CASSSPGEGQTGELFF
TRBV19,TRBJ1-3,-,TGTGCCAGTAGTTCAGGGGACGCCGGAAACACCATATATTTT,CASSSGDAGNTIYF
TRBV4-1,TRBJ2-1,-,TGCGCCAGCAGCCAAGATGTGGGGAGCGGTACCTACAATGAGCAGTTCTTC,CASSQDVGSGTYNEQFF
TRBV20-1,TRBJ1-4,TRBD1,TGCAGTTTTAGTGCGCCGGGACAGGGGGGTGAAAAACTGTTTTTT,CSFSAPGQGGEKLFF
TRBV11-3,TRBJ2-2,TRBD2,TGTGCCAGCAGCTTAAGGGAGGGACCCTACACCGGGGAGCTGTTTTTT,CASSLREGPYTGELFF
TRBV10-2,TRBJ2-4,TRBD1,TGCGCCAGCAGAGGGGGCAAAAGCGCCGACACAAACATTCAGTACTTC,CASRGGKSADTNIQYF
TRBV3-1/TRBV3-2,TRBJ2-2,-,TGTGCCAGCAGCTGGGGGGACAGAAACACCGGGGAGCTGTTTTTT,CASSWGDRNTGELFF
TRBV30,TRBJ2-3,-,TGTGCCTGGAGTCTCAATAATCCAGTGACAGATACGCAGTATTTT,CAWSLNNPVTDTQYF
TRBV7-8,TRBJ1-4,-,TGTGCCAGCAGCCGGAACAGGGACGGGGAAAAACTGTTTTTT,CASSRNRDGEKLFF
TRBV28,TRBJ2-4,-,TGTGCCAGCAGTCCGCCAGGGGTGGGCAAAAACATTCAGTACTTC,CASSPPGVGKNIQYF